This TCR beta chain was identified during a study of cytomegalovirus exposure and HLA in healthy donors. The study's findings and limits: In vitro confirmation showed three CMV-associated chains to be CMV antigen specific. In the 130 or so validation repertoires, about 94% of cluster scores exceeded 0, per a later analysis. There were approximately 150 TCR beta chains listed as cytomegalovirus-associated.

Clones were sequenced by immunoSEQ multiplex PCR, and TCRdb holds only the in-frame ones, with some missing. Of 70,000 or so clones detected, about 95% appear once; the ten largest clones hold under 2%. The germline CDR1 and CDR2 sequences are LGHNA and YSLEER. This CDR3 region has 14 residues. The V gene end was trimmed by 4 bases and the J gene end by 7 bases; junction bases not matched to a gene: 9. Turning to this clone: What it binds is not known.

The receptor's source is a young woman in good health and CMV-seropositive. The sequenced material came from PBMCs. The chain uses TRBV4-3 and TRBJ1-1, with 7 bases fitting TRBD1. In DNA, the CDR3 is TGCGCCAGCAGCCCGAGGACAGGAGGGAATGAAGCTTTCTTT. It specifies CASSPRTGGNEAFF.